This T cell receptor beta chain comes out of a study of T cells in Graves' hyperthyroidism and ophthalmopathy. The TCR beta CDR3 regions underwent amplification using RNA transcripts as the source. When the TCR CDR3 underwent first-round RT-PCR, the HTBI primer set was used. TCRdb processed the multiplex PCR reads anew with MiXCR; each CDR3 protein has one entry. The sample lists around 340,000 distinct CDR3 sequences; about 18% were seen once. This clonotype was seen a handful of times. Trimming took 5 bases from V and 1 from J, leaving 12 bases between them. CDR3 length equals 15 residues. Germline CDR1 MNHEY, CDR2 SVGEGT.

This clonotype was obtained from a woman aged 25-40 years with Graves' hyperthyroidism that later progressed to Graves' ophthalmopathy. Sequencing used blood. This chain links TRBV6-2 or TRBV6-3 with TRBJ1-5; D ambiguous. CDR3 region: CASSPQVMSNQPQHF. CDR3 nucleotide sequence: TGTGCCAGCAGTCCCCAGGTTATGAGCAATCAGCCCCAGCATTTT.